This T cell receptor beta chain was sequenced for a study of cytomegalovirus exposure and HLA in healthy donors. For the study at large: Some 200 million T cells yielded roughly 120 million unique TCR beta sequences in earlier analysis. Study-level results: Earlier analysis looked at TCR beta V segments, and most were productive about 87% or about 30% of the time. Most TCR sequences were seen very rarely across donors, but some public TCRs occurred in many.

Trimming left V 4 bases short and J 5 bases short, with 11 bases between. The CDR3 has 13 amino acids. The germline V gene has CDR1 MNHEY and CDR2 SMNVEV (reference sequence). Use of 60 Vbeta and 13 Jbeta primers characterized the PCR. Repertoires were generated with immunoSEQ multiplex PCR, while TCRdb's copy carries only in-frame clones and drops some. The sample yields over 30,000 clones, around three quarters seen once. Points on this clone: What it binds is not known.

All donors participated as healthy donors of bone marrow. The sequenced sample consisted of PBMCs. This chain links TRBV27 with TRBJ2-5; maybe TRBD1 (7 bases). The source is a male donor in good health and CMV-seronegative. CDR3 loop: CASSSQGGETQYF. The DNA of the CDR3 is TGTGCCAGCAGTTCCCAGGGGGGCGAGACCCAGTACTTC.